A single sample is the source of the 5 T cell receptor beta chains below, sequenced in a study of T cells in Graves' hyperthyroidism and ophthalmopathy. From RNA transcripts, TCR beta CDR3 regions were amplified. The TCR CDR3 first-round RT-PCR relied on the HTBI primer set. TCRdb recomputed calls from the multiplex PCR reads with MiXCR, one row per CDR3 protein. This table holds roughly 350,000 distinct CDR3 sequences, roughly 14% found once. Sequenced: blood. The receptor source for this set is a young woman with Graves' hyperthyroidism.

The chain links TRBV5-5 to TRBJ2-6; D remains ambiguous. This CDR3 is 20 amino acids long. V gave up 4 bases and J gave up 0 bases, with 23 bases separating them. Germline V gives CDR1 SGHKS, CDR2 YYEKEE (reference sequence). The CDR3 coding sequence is TGTGCCAGCAGCCAAGGGCCGGTGGCAATTATAAGCTCTGGGGCCAACGTCCTGACTTTC. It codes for CASSQGPVAIISSGANVLTF.

CDR3 amino acids: CASTWNGVGKTQYF. The CDR3 coding sequence is TGTGCCAGCACCTGGAATGGAGTGGGAAAGACCCAGTACTTC. V and J are TRBV2 and TRBJ2-5; no clear D gene. The CDR3 extends over 14 amino acids. CDR1 and CDR2 (germline): SNHLY, FYNNEI. V lost 7 bases and J lost 6, with 18 bases in between.

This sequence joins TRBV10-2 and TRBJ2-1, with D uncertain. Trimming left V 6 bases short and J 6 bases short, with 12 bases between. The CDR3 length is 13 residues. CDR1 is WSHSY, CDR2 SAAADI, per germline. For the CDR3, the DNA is TGCGCCAGCAGGGGCCCCGTCCTCAATGAGCAGTTCTTC. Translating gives CASRGPVLNEQFF.

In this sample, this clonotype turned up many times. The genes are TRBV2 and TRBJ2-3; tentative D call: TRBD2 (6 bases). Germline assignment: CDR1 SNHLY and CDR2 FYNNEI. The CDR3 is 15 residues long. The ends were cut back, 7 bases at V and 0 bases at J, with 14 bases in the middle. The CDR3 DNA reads TGTGCCAGCAAACGAGAGGGACTCAGCACAGATACGCAGTATTTT. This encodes CASKREGLSTDTQYF.

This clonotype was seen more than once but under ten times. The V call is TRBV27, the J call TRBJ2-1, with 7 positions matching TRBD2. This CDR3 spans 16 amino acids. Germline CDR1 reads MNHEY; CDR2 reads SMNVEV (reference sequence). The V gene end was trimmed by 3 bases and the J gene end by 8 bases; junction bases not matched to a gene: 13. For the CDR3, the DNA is TGTGCCAGCAGTTTTTTGGGGGAGGGTTTTATAGATGAGCAGTTCTTC. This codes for CASSFLGEGFIDEQFF.